The source of this T cell receptor beta chain is a study of control samples from healthy donors and cancer patients. The CDR3 spans 17 residues. V dropped 2 bases and J dropped 1 base, with 15 bases sitting between them. Germline lookup yields CDR1 LNHDA and CDR2 SQIVND (reference sequence). The repertoire was sequenced with immunoSEQ multiplex PCR; TCRdb's copy has only in-frame clones and lacks some. This table has about 60,000 clones, approximately 85% appearing once. The TCR was taken from a man aged 40-50 years in good health. This chain uses TRBV19 with TRBJ1-5; D perhaps matches TRBD1 (6 bases). Material for sequencing was blood. CDR3: CASSIRDRLPSNQPQHF. For the CDR3, the DNA is TGTGCCAGTAGTATACGTGACAGGCTGCCGAGCAATCAGCCCCAGCATTTT. Full variable domain (outside the CDR3, taken from reference TRBV19 and TRBJ1-5): DGGITQSPKYLFRKEGQNVTLSCEQNLNHDAMYWYRQDPGQGLRLIYYSQIVNDFQKGDIAEGYSVSREKKESFPLTVTSAQKNPTAFYLCASSIRDRLPSNQPQHFGDGTRLSIL.